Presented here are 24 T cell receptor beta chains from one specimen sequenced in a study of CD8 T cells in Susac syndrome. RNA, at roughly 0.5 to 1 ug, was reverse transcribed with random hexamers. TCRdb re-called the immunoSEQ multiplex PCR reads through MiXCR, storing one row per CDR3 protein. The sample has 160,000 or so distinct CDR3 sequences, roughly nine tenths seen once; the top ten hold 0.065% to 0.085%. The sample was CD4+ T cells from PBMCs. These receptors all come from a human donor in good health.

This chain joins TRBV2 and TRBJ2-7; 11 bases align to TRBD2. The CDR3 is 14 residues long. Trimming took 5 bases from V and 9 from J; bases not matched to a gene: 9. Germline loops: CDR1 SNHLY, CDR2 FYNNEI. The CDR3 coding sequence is TGTGCCAGCAGTTTTCTAGCGGGAGGTGACGGGCAGTACTTC. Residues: CASSFLAGGDGQYF. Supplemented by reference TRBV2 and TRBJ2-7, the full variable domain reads EPEVTQTPSHQVTQMGQEVILRCVPISNHLYFYWYRQILGQKVEFLVSFYNNEISEKSEIFDDQFSVERPDGSNFTLKIRSTKLEDSAMYFCASSFLAGGDGQYFGPGTRLTVT.

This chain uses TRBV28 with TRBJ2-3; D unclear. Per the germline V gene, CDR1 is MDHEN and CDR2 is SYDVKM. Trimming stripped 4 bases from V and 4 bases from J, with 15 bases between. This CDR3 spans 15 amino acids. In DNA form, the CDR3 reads TGTGCCAGCAGTTCGGGTAGCTACGGCGCAGATACGCAGTATTTT. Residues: CASSSGSYGADTQYF.

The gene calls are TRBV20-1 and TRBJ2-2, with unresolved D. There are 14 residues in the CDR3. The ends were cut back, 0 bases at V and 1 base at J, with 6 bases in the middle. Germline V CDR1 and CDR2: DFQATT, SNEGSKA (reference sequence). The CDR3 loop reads CSARDRGNTGELFF. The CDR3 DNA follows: TGCAGTGCTAGAGACCGAGGGAACACCGGGGAGCTGTTTTTT.

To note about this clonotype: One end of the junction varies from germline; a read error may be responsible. The CDR3 nucleotides read TGTGCCGGCAGCTTGGGACAGGGTGGTGAAGCTTTCTTT. Translation gives CAGSLGQGGEAFF. The rearrangement links TRBV7-9 to TRBJ1-1, with 9 bases identical to TRBD1. The CDR3 runs to 13 residues. Per germline, CDR1 SEHNR and CDR2 FQNEAQ (reference sequence).

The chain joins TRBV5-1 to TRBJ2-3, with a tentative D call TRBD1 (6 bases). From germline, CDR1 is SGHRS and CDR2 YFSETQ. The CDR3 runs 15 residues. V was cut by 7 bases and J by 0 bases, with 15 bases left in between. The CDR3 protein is CASSPGRGSTDTQYF. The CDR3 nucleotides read TGCGCCAGCTCTCCGGGTAGGGGGAGCACAGATACGCAGTATTTT.

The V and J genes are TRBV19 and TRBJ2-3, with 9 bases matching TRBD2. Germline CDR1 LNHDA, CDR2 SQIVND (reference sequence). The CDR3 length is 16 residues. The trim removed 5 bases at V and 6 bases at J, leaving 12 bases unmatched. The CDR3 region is CASSPLTSGGADTQYF. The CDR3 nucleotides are TGTGCCAGTAGTCCGCTGACTAGCGGTGGCGCGGATACGCAGTATTTT.

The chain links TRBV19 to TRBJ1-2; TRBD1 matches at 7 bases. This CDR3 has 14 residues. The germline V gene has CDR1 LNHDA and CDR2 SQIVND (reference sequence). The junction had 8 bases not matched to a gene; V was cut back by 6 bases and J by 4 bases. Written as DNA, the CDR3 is TGTGCCAGTAGAAACAGGGGAGCGGGCTATGGCTACACCTTC. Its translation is CASRNRGAGYGYTF.

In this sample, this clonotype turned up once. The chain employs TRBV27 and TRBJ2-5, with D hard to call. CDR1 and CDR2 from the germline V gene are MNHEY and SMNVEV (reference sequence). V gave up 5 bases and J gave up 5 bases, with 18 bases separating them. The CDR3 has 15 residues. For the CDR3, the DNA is TGTGCCAGCAGTCGTCATCTGGCAGGCCGGGAGACCCAGTACTTC. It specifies CASSRHLAGRETQYF.

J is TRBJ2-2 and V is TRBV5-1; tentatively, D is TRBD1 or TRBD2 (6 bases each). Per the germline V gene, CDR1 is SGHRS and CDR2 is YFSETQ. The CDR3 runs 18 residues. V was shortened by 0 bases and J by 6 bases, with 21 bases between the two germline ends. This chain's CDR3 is CASSLGPQGQGGAGELFF. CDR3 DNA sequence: TGCGCCAGCAGCTTGGGGCCTCAGGGGCAGGGAGGCGCCGGGGAGCTGTTTTTT.

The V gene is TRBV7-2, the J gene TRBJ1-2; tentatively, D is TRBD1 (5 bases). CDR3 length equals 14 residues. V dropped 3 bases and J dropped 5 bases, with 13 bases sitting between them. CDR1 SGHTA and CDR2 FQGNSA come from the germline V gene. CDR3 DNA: TGTGCCAGCAGCTTTATACCCCAGGGATATGGCTACACCTTC. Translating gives CASSFIPQGYGYTF.

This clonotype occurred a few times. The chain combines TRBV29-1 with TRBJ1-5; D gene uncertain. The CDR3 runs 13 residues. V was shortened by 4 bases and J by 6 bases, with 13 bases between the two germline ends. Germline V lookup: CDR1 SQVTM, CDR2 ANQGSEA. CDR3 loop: CSVVEGNSQPQHF. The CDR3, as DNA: TGCAGCGTTGTCGAGGGAAATAGTCAGCCCCAGCATTTT. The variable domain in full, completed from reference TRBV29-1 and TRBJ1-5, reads SAVISQKPSRDICQRGTSLTIQCQVDSQVTMMFWYRQQPGQSLTLIATANQGSEATYESGFVIDKFPISRPNLTFSTLTVSNMSPEDSSIYLCSVVEGNSQPQHFGDGTRLSIL.

The CDR3 loop is CASSPEGTGNPYGYTF. The CDR3 region has the DNA TGTGCCAGCTCCCCAGAGGGGACAGGGAACCCCTATGGCTACACCTTC. The chain carries TRBV18 and TRBJ1-2; 9 bases line up with TRBD1. The junction had 12 bases not matched to a gene; V was cut back by 6 bases and J by 4 bases. Germline loops: CDR1 KGHSH, CDR2 LQKENI. This CDR3 is 16 amino acids long.

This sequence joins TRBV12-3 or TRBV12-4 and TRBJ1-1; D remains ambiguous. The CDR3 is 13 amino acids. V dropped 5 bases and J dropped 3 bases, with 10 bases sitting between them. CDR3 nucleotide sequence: TGTGCCAGCAGTACCCTTTCGGACACTGAAGCTTTCTTT. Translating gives CASSTLSDTEAFF.

The CDR3, as DNA: TGCGCCAGCAGCTTGCTCTGGGGTGTGGCCGGGGCCAACGTCCTGACTTTC. This translates into CASSLLWGVAGANVLTF. J is TRBJ2-6 and V is TRBV5-1; unclear D gene. CDR1 and CDR2 from the germline V gene are SGHRS and YFSETQ. The CDR3 is made up of 17 amino acids. The V end was cut by 1 base, the J end by 4 bases, with 15 bases between.

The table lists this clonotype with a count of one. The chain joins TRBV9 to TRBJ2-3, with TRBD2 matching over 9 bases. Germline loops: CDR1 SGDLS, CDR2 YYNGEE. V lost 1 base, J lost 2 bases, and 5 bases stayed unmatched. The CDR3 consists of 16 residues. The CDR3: CASSVLAGGPTDTQYF. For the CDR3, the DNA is TGTGCCAGCAGCGTACTGGCGGGAGGGCCCACAGATACGCAGTATTTT.

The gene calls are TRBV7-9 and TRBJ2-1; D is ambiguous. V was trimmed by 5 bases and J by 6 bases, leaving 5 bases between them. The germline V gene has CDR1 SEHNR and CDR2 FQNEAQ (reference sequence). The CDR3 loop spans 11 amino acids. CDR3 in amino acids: CASSPRNEQFF. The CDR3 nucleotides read TGTGCCAGCAGCCCCCGCAATGAGCAGTTCTTC.

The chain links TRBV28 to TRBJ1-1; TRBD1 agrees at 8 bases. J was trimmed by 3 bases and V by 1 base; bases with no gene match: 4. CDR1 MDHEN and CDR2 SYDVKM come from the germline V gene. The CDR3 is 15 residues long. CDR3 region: CASSLSDRGDTEAFF. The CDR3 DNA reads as TGTGCCAGCAGTTTATCAGACAGGGGAGACACTGAAGCTTTCTTT. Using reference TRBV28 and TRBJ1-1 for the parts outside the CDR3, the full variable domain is DVKVTQSSRYLVKRTGEKVFLECVQDMDHENMFWYRQDPGLGLRLIYFSYDVKMKEKGDIPEGYSVSREKKERFSLILESASTNQTSMYLCASSLSDRGDTEAFFGQGTRLTVV.

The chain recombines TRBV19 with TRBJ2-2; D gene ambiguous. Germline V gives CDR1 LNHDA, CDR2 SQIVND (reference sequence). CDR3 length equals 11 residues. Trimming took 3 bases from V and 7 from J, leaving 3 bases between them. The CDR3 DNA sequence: TGTGCCAGTAGTATGGGCGGGGAGCTGTTTTTT. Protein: CASSMGGELFF.

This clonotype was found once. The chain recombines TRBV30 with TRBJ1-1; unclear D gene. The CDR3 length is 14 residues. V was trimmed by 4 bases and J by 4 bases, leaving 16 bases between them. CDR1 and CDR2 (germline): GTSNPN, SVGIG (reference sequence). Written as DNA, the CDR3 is TGTGCCTGGATCCCCCACCCGGTGGCCACTGAAGCTTTCTTT. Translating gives CAWIPHPVATEAFF.

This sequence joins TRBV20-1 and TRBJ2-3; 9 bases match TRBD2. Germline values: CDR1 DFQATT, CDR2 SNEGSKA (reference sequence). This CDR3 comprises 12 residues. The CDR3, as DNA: TGCAGCCTCCGCGGGAGGGGGGATACGCAGTATTTT. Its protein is CSLRGRGDTQYF.

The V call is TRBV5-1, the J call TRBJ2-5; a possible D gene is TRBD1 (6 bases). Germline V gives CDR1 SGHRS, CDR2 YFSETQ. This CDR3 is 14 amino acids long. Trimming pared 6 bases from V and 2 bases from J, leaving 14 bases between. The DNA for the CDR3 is TGCGCCAGCACCTTAGGGGGTGGTCAAGAGACCCAGTACTTC. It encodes CASTLGGGQETQYF.

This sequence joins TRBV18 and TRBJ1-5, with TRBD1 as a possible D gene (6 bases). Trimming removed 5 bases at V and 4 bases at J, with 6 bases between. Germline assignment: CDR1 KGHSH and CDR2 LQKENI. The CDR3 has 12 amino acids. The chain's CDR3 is CASSDRNQPQHF. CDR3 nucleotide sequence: TGTGCCAGCTCAGACAGGAATCAGCCCCAGCATTTT.

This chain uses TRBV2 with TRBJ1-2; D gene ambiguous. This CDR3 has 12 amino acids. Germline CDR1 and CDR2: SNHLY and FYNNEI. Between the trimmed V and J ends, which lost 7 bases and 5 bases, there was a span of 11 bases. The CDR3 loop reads CASKGDAYGYTF. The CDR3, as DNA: TGTGCCAGCAAGGGTGATGCATATGGCTACACCTTC.

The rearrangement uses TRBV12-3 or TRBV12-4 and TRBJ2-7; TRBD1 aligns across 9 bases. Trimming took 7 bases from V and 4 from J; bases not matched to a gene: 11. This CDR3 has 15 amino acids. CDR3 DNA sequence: TGTGCCAGCACCTACTGGACAGGGGTGGGTTACGAGCAGTACTTC. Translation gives CASTYWTGVGYEQYF.